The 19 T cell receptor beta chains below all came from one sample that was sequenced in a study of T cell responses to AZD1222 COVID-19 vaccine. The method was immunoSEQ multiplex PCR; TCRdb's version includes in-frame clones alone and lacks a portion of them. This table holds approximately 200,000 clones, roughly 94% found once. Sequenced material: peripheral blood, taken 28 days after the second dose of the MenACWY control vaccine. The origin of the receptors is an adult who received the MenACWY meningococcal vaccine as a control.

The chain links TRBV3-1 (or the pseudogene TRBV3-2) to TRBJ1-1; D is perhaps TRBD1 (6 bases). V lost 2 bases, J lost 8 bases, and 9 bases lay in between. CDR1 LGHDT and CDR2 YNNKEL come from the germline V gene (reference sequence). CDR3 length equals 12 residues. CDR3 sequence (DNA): TGTGCCAGCAGCCAATACAGGGAAGAAGCTTTCTTT. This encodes CASSQYREEAFF.

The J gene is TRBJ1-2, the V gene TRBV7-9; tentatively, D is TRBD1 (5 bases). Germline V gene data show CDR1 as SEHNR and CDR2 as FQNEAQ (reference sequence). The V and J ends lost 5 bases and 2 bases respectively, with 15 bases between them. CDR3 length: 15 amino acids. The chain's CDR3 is CASSRTTGPNYGYTF. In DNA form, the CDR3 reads TGTGCCAGCAGCCGAACTACAGGCCCGAACTATGGCTACACCTTC.

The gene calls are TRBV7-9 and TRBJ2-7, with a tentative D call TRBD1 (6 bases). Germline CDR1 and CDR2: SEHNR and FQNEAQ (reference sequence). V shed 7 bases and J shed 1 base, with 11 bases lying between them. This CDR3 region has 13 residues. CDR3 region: CASNAGTSYEQYF. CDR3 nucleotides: TGTGCCAGCAACGCCGGGACATCCTACGAGCAGTACTTC.

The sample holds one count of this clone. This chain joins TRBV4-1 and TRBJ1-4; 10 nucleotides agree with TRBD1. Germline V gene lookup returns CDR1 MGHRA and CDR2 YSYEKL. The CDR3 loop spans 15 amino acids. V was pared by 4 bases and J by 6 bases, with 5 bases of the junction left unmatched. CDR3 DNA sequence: TGCGCCAGCAGCCCTGGGGGGACAGGGGATGAAAAACTGTTTTTT. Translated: CASSPGGTGDEKLFF.

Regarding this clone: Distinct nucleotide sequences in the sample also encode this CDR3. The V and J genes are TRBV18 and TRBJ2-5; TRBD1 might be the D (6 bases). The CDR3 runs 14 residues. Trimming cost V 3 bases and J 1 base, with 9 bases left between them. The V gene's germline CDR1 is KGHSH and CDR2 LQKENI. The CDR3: CASSPPTGQETQYF. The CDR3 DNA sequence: TGTGCCAGCTCACCCCCGACAGGCCAAGAGACCCAGTACTTC. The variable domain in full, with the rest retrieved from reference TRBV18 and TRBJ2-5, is NAGVMQNPRHLVRRRGQEARLRCSPMKGHSHVYWYRQLPEEGLKFMVYLQKENIIDESGMPKERFSAEFPKEGPSILRIQQVVRGDSAAYFCASSPPTGQETQYFGPGTRLLVL.

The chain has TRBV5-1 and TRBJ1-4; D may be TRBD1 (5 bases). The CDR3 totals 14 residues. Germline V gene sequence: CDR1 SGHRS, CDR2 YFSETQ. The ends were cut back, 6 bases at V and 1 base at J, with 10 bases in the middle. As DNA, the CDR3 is TGCGCCAGCAACCGGGGGGGAACTAATGAAAAACTGTTTTTT. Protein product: CASNRGGTNEKLFF.

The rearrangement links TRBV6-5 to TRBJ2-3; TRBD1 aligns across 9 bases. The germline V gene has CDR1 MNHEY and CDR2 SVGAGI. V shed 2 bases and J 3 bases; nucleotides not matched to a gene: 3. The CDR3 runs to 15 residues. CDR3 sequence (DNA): TGTGCCAGCAGTTACGGTGGGACAGGGACAGATACGCAGTATTTT. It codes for CASSYGGTGTDTQYF.

CDR3 amino acids: CASSPSINYGYTF. The CDR3 coding sequence is TGTGCCAGCAGTCCCTCCATAAACTATGGCTACACCTTC. This rearrangement joins TRBV27 to TRBJ1-2; unclear D gene. Trimming removed 5 bases at V and 2 bases at J, with 9 bases between. Per the germline V gene, CDR1 is MNHEY and CDR2 is SMNVEV (reference sequence). The CDR3 is made up of 13 amino acids.

The CDR3 sequence: CASTQAVPPYGYTF. CDR3 in DNA: TGTGCCAGCACCCAGGCGGTTCCTCCCTATGGCTACACCTTC. The gene calls are TRBV16 and TRBJ1-2; D ambiguous. Germline V gene data show CDR1 as KGHSY and CDR2 as FQNENV. This CDR3 is built from 14 residues. The V end lost 7 bases, the J end lost 4 bases, and 16 bases lay between the germline ends.

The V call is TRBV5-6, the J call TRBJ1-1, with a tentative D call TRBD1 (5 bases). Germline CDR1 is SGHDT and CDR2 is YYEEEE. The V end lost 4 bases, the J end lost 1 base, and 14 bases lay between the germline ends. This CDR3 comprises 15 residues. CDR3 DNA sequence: TGTGCCAGCAGCCCACTGCAGGGCCCGAACACTGAAGCTTTCTTT. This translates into CASSPLQGPNTEAFF.

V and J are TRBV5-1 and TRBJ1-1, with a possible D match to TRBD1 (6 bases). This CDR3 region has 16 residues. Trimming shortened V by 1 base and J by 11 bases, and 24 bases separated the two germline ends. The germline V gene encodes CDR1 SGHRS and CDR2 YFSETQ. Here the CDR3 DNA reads TGCGCCAGCAGCTTGACCCCCGGTGACAGGAGTTTGCGGGCTTTCTTT. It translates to CASSLTPGDRSLRAFF.

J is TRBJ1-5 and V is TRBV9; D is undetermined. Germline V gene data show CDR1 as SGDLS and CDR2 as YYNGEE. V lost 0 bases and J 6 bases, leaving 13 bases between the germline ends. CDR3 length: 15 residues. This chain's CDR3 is CASSVDGSVGQPQHF. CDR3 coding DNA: TGTGCCAGCAGCGTAGACGGGTCCGTGGGTCAGCCCCAGCATTTT. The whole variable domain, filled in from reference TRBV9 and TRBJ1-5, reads DSGVTQTPKHLITATGQRVTLRCSPRSGDLSVYWYQQSLDQGLQFLIQYYNGEERAKGNILERFSAQQFPDLHSELNLSSLELGDSALYFCASSVDGSVGQPQHFGDGTRLSIL.

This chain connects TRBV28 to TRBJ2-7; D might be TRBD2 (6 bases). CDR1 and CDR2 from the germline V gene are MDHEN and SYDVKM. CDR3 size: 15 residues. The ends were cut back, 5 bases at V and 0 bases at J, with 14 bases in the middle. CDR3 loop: CASSHPTTSSYEQYF. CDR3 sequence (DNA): TGTGCCAGCAGTCACCCTACGACTAGCTCCTACGAGCAGTACTTC.

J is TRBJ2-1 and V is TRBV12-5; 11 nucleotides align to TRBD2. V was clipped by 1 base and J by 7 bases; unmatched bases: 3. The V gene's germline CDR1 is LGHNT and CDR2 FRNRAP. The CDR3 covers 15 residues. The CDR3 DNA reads TGTGCTAGTGGTTTGGCACTAGCGGGAGTGAATGAGCAGTTCTTC. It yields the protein CASGLALAGVNEQFF.

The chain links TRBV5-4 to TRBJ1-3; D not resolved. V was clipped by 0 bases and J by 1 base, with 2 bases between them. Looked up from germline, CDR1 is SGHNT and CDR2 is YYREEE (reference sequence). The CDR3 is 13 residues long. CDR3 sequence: CASSLDSGNTIYF. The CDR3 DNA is TGTGCCAGCAGCTTGGATTCTGGAAACACCATATATTTT.

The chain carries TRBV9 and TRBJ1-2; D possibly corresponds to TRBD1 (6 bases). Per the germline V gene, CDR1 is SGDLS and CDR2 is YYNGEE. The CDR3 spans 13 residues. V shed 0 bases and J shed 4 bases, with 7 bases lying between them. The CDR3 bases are TGTGCCAGCAGCGTAGCGACAGGCTATGGCTACACCTTC. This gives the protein CASSVATGYGYTF.

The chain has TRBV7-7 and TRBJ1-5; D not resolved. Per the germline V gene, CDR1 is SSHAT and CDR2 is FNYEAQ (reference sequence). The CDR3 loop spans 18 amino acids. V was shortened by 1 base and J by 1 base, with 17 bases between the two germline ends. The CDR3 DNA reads TGTGCCAGCAGCTTAGTAACCAGGCCGGGATCGAGCAATCAGCCCCAGCATTTT. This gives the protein CASSLVTRPGSSNQPQHF. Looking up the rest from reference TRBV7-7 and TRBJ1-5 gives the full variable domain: GAGVSQSPRYKVTKRGQDVTLRCDPISSHATLYWYQQALGQGPEFLTYFNYEAQPDKSGLPSDRFSAERPEGSISTLTIQRTEQRDSAMYRCASSLVTRPGSSNQPQHFGDGTRLSIL.

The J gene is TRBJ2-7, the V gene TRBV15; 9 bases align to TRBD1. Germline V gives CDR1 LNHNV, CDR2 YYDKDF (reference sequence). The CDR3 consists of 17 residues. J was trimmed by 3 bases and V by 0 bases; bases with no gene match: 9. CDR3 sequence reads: CATSRDLGLDRGYEQYF. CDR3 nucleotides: TGTGCCACCAGCAGAGATTTAGGTTTGGACAGGGGCTACGAGCAGTACTTC.

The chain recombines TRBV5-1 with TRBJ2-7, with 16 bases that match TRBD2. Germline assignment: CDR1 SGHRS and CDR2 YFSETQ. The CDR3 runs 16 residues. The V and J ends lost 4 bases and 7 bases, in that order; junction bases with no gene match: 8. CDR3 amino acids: CASSLGLAGGAGEQYF. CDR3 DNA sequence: TGCGCCAGCAGCCTGGGACTAGCGGGAGGGGCGGGGGAGCAGTACTTC.